The 26 T cell receptor beta chains listed next were all sequenced from one sample in a study of cytomegalovirus exposure and HLA in healthy donors. The PCR made use of 60 Vbeta and 13 Jbeta primers. Sequenced by immunoSEQ multiplex PCR; TCRdb stores in-frame clones only, minus some. The sample contains under 150,000 clones, around 77% of which appear only once. Sequencing used PBMCs. The receptors were sampled from a woman aged 25-40 years in good health and CMV-seropositive.

V and J are TRBV5-1 and TRBJ2-6; D may be TRBD2 (5 bases). The germline V gene encodes CDR1 SGHRS and CDR2 YFSETQ. Trimming took off 4 bases at V and 0 bases at J, with 11 bases between the two ends. This CDR3 contains 16 residues. The CDR3 spells CASSLTRDSGANVLTF. In nucleotides, the CDR3 is TGCGCCAGCAGCCTGACGAGGGACTCTGGGGCCAACGTCCTGACTTTC. Combining the CDR3 with reference TRBV5-1 and TRBJ2-6 gives the whole variable domain KAGVTQTPRYLIKTRGQQVTLSCSPISGHRSVSWYQQTPGQGLQFLFEYFSETQRNKGNFPGRFSGRQFSNSRSEMNVSTLELGDSALYLCASSLTRDSGANVLTFGAGSRLTVL.

The chain couples TRBV5-4 to TRBJ2-2; 8 nucleotides match TRBD2. This CDR3 is built from 16 residues. The germline CDR1 and CDR2 sequences are SGHNT and YYREEE (reference sequence). Trimming removed 3 bases from V and 4 bases from J; junction bases left unmatched: 8. The CDR3 protein is CASSSSGSMGTGELFF. DNA of the CDR3: TGTGCCAGCAGCTCAAGCGGGAGTATGGGCACCGGGGAGCTGTTTTTT.

This chain links TRBV10-3 with TRBJ2-7; 9 positions agree with TRBD2. V lost 4 bases and J lost 0; bases outside the gene matches: 1. CDR3 length: 14 residues. Germline-derived CDR1 and CDR2 are ENHRY and SYGVKD. In DNA form, the CDR3 reads TGTGCCATCAGTGGGACTAGCGACTCCTACGAGCAGTACTTC. Its translation is CAISGTSDSYEQYF.

The rearrangement joins TRBV19 to TRBJ1-6; maybe TRBD1 (5 bases). Trimming pared 8 bases from V and 2 bases from J, leaving 13 bases between. CDR1 and CDR2 (germline): LNHDA, SQIVND (reference sequence). The CDR3 loop spans 15 amino acids. CDR3 sequence: CASSSGGTYNSPLHF. The CDR3 nucleotides are TGTGCCAGTTCTTCCGGGGGAACCTATAATTCACCCCTCCACTTT.

A single count supports this clone. The CDR3 is CASSLTAGSYEQYF. In DNA form, the CDR3 reads TGTGCCAGCAGCTTAACCGCAGGGTCCTACGAGCAGTACTTC. The chain employs TRBV7-3 and TRBJ2-7, with a weak D call TRBD1 (5 bases). V gave up 0 bases and J gave up 1 base, with 7 bases separating them. The CDR3 contains 14 residues. Per germline, CDR1 SGHTA and CDR2 FQGTGA.

This clone was counted only a few times. The V and J genes are TRBV6-1 and TRBJ2-3; D may be TRBD2 (6 bases). The V end lost 3 bases, the J end lost 3 bases, and 16 bases lay between the germline ends. Germline-derived CDR1 and CDR2 are MNHNS and SASEGT. This CDR3 has 16 amino acids. The CDR3: CASSEIYGAGTDTQYF. The CDR3 DNA is TGTGCCAGCAGTGAGATTTACGGGGCGGGGACAGATACGCAGTATTTT.

This chain joins TRBV7-3 and TRBJ1-5; tentatively, D is TRBD1 (5 bases). The CDR3 consists of 13 residues. The V end lost 1 base, the J end lost 8 bases, and 9 bases lay between the germline ends. From germline, CDR1 is SGHTA and CDR2 FQGTGA. In DNA form, the CDR3 reads TGTGCCAGCAGCTTAAACGGGGGGGAGCCCCAGCATTTT. Amino acid sequence: CASSLNGGEPQHF.

The chain combines TRBV4-1 with TRBJ1-4; 11 positions match TRBD1. Per the germline V gene, CDR1 is MGHRA and CDR2 is YSYEKL. CDR3 length equals 15 residues. J gave up 7 bases and V 5 bases, and 6 bases lay outside the gene matches. This chain's CDR3 is CASSGQGAVGEKLFF. DNA for the CDR3: TGCGCCAGCAGCGGACAGGGGGCGGTTGGTGAAAAACTGTTTTTT.

The table lists this clone with a few counts. This chain joins TRBV10-3 and TRBJ2-7, with D maybe TRBD2 (5 bases). This CDR3 is built from 14 residues. Trimming shortened V by 4 bases and J by 0 bases, and 10 bases separated the two germline ends. Germline lookup yields CDR1 ENHRY and CDR2 SYGVKD. The CDR3 region has the DNA TGTGCCATCAGTGTTCGTGGGAGCTCCTACGAGCAGTACTTC. This gives the protein CAISVRGSSYEQYF.

The chain employs TRBV5-8 and TRBJ1-1; D gene unclear. CDR1 is SGHTS, CDR2 YDEGEE, per germline. This CDR3 is 12 amino acids long. Between the trimmed V and J ends, which lost 4 bases and 5 bases, there was a span of 9 bases. CDR3 sequence reads: CASSLTPTEAFF. The CDR3 nucleotides are TGTGCCAGCAGCCTGACACCTACTGAAGCTTTCTTT.

This chain links TRBV10-2 with TRBJ1-2; the match to TRBD1 covers 7 bases. The CDR3 runs 15 residues. V lost 4 bases and J lost 5; bases outside the gene matches: 10. The germline V gene encodes CDR1 WSHSY and CDR2 SAAADI. The DNA of the CDR3 is TGCGCCAGCAGTGGGGGGACAGTTGTAGGGTATGGCTACACCTTC. This gives the protein CASSGGTVVGYGYTF.

This clone was seen a single time. V is TRBV18 and J is TRBJ2-3, with D possibly matching TRBD2 (5 bases). CDR1 is KGHSH and CDR2 is LQKENI in the germline V gene. V shed 6 bases and J shed 3 bases, with 13 bases lying between them. This CDR3 contains 14 residues. The DNA for the CDR3 is TGTGCCAGCTCTCGTCGAAGGGAGACAGATACGCAGTATTTT. Its translation is CASSRRRETDTQYF.

This clone was seen only once. The chain joins TRBV7-2 to TRBJ1-1, with no clear D. The CDR3 is 14 residues long. Germline assignment: CDR1 SGHTA and CDR2 FQGNSA. Deletions cut 0 bases from V and 1 base from J, with 6 bases between. Here the CDR3 reads CASSLAFQNTEAFF. The CDR3 coding sequence is TGTGCCAGCAGCTTAGCGTTCCAGAACACTGAAGCTTTCTTT. Full variable domain (outside the CDR3, taken from reference TRBV7-2 and TRBJ1-1): GAGVSQSPSNKVTEKGKDVELRCDPISGHTALYWYRQSLGQGLEFLIYFQGNSAPDKSGLPSDRFSAERTGGSVSTLTIQRTQQEDSAVYLCASSLAFQNTEAFFGQGTRLTVV.

The chain combines TRBV9 with TRBJ1-2; 10 bases are a match to TRBD1. There are 14 residues in the CDR3. J was trimmed by 6 bases and V by 3 bases; bases with no gene match: 5. Per germline, CDR1 SGDLS and CDR2 YYNGEE. This CDR3 is CASSAVGQGNGYTF. In nucleotides, the CDR3 is TGTGCCAGCAGCGCAGTGGGACAGGGGAATGGCTACACCTTC.

This clone was detected only a few times. This chain connects TRBV19 to TRBJ1-5; D is unresolved. CDR1 and CDR2 (germline): LNHDA, SQIVND (reference sequence). V lost 4 bases and J 6 bases, leaving 13 bases between the germline ends. This CDR3 is 14 amino acids long. The CDR3 nucleotides are TGTGCCAGTAGTAGAGGCGCAATGGGTCAGCCCCAGCATTTT. Its protein product is CASSRGAMGQPQHF.

The J gene is TRBJ1-6, the V gene TRBV11-3; D possibly corresponds to TRBD1 (5 bases). The CDR3 loop spans 15 amino acids. Germline CDR1 SGHNT, CDR2 YENEEA. The V end lost 0 bases, the J end lost 11 bases, and 14 bases lay between the germline ends. This chain's CDR3 is CASSLDVGRVAPLHF. The CDR3, as DNA: TGTGCCAGCAGCTTAGATGTGGGCAGGGTGGCACCCCTCCACTTT.

The V and J genes are TRBV6-5 and TRBJ1-1, with TRBD1 identical over 7 bases. Germline V gene sequence: CDR1 MNHEY, CDR2 SVGAGI. V lost 0 bases to trimming and J lost 4 bases; unmatched junction nucleotides: 8. The CDR3 loop spans 16 amino acids. CDR3 sequence reads: CASSYSETGLSTEAFF. CDR3 nucleotide sequence: TGTGCCAGCAGTTACTCGGAGACAGGGTTAAGCACTGAAGCTTTCTTT.

The rearrangement joins TRBV5-6 to TRBJ1-2, with 9 nucleotides matching TRBD1. The CDR3 runs 17 residues. V lost 4 bases and J lost 4; bases outside the gene matches: 14. The germline CDR1 and CDR2 sequences are SGHDT and YYEEEE. This CDR3 is CASSLGTGFVESYGYTF. DNA of the CDR3: TGTGCCAGCAGCCTCGGGACAGGGTTCGTGGAGAGCTATGGCTACACCTTC.

The chain couples TRBV10-2 to TRBJ1-5; 7 positions match TRBD1. The trim removed 4 bases at V and 1 base at J, leaving 7 bases unmatched. The V gene's germline CDR1 is WSHSY and CDR2 SAAADI. The CDR3 loop spans 16 amino acids. For the CDR3, the DNA is TGCGCCAGCAGTGCGGAGACAGGGAAGAGCAATCAGCCCCAGCATTTT. As protein: CASSAETGKSNQPQHF.

The rearrangement links TRBV18 to TRBJ2-2; 8 positions agree with TRBD1. J was trimmed by 4 bases and V by 3 bases; bases with no gene match: 4. The CDR3 length is 15 residues. Germline V gene lookup returns CDR1 KGHSH and CDR2 LQKENI. The CDR3 spells CASSPGQGPTGELFF. In nucleotides, the CDR3 is TGTGCCAGCTCACCCGGACAGGGTCCCACCGGGGAGCTGTTTTTT.

The CDR3 region is CASSRRVRDGYTF. The CDR3 DNA follows: TGTGCCAGCAGCCGCCGGGTCAGGGATGGCTACACCTTC. V and J are TRBV7-4 and TRBJ1-2; D perhaps matches TRBD1 (5 bases). The CDR3 contains 13 residues. Germline CDR1 reads SGHVT; CDR2 reads SQSDAQ. V was shortened by 5 bases and J by 6 bases, with 13 bases between the two germline ends.

This clone showed up just a few times. The chain joins TRBV6-1 to TRBJ2-7; no clear D. Trimming left V 5 bases short and J 4 bases short, with 12 bases between. The CDR3 consists of 13 residues. Germline assignment: CDR1 MNHNS and CDR2 SASEGT. The CDR3 coding sequence is TGTGCCAGCAGTCAAAACCTCTATTACGAGCAGTACTTC. Translating it yields CASSQNLYYEQYF.

The chain combines TRBV5-1 with TRBJ1-4, with 9 bases matching TRBD1. Germline lookup yields CDR1 SGHRS and CDR2 YFSETQ. After removal of 4 bases from V and 8 bases from J, the junction contained 3 bases not matched to a gene. The CDR3 runs 13 residues. The chain's CDR3 is CASSKGQGEKLFF. The CDR3 coding sequence is TGCGCCAGCAGCAAGGGACAGGGCGAAAAACTGTTTTTT.

The V and J genes are TRBV18 and TRBJ2-7, with D perhaps matching TRBD2 (5 bases). The V gene lost 3 bases and the J gene lost 3 bases, with 9 bases spanning the gap. There are 13 residues in the CDR3. Looked up from germline, CDR1 is KGHSH and CDR2 is LQKENI. The CDR3 DNA follows: TGTGCCAGCTCACCCCCGGCGGGCTACGAGCAGTACTTC. This sequence encodes CASSPPAGYEQYF.

The chain's CDR3 is CSVPARSGTPLNTEAFF. Written as DNA, the CDR3 is TGCAGCGTCCCCGCCCGTTCCGGGACTCCTCTGAACACTGAAGCTTTCTTT. V is TRBV29-1 and J is TRBJ1-1, with D perhaps TRBD1 (5 bases). CDR3 length: 17 residues. V shed 6 bases and J shed 0 bases, with 23 bases lying between them. Germline CDR1 reads SQVTM; CDR2 reads ANQGSEA. Complete variable domain (other parts from reference TRBV29-1 and TRBJ1-1): SAVISQKPSRDICQRGTSLTIQCQVDSQVTMMFWYRQQPGQSLTLIATANQGSEATYESGFVIDKFPISRPNLTFSTLTVSNMSPEDSSIYLCSVPARSGTPLNTEAFFGQGTRLTVV.

The V call is TRBV30, the J call TRBJ1-1; D is unresolved. This CDR3 has 15 residues. The germline CDR1 and CDR2 sequences are GTSNPN and SVGIG (reference sequence). The V gene lost 5 bases and the J gene lost 9 bases, with 25 bases spanning the gap. The CDR3 loop reads CAWGSGYMETPQAFF. The CDR3 region has the DNA TGTGCCTGGGGTAGCGGATACATGGAGACACCCCAAGCTTTCTTT. The complete variable domain, with remaining parts taken from reference TRBV30 and TRBJ1-1, reads SQTIHQWPATLVQPVGSPLSLECTVEGTSNPNLYWYRQAAGRGLQLLFYSVGIGQISSEVPQNLSASRPQDRQFILSSKKLLLSDSGFYLCAWGSGYMETPQAFFGQGTRLTVV.